This entry lists 19 T cell receptor beta chains sequenced from one sample in a study of blood T cell repertoires in COVID-19. Sequenced by immunoSEQ multiplex PCR; TCRdb stores in-frame clones only, minus some. Of 140,000 to 150,000 clones detected, roughly 84% appear once; the ten largest clones hold 5.8%. Sequencing was done on a sample of PBMCs or T cells enriched from blood (not recorded which). The receptors shown here come from a woman aged 45-59 years who had been exposed to COVID-19.

The chain uses TRBV7-2 and TRBJ1-4, with TRBD1 as a possible D gene (6 bases). This CDR3 has 15 residues. Trimming removed 5 bases from V and 7 bases from J, with 17 bases in between. Per germline, CDR1 SGHTA and CDR2 FQGNSA. DNA for the CDR3: TGTGCCAGCAGCCCCCGGCCAGGGGAGGGTGAAAAACTGTTTTTT. Protein sequence: CASSPRPGEGEKLFF.

This clone was picked up a small number of times. The chain links TRBV6-5 to TRBJ2-7; a possible D gene is TRBD1 (5 bases). The CDR3 totals 13 residues. With 7 bases removed from V and 5 bases from J, the gap between germline ends came to 15 bases. From germline, CDR1 is MNHEY and CDR2 SVGAGI. CDR3 nucleotide sequence: TGTGCCAGCACAGACAGCCTAAGCAACGAGCAGTACTTC. Protein: CASTDSLSNEQYF.

This clone was detected once. This chain joins TRBV24-1 and TRBJ1-3; D is possibly TRBD1 (6 bases). The CDR3 contains 16 residues. Per the germline V gene, CDR1 is KGHDR and CDR2 is SFDVKD. The V end lost 6 bases, the J end lost 0 bases, and 14 bases lay between the germline ends. CDR3 loop: CATSQLWGPSGNTIYF. Here the CDR3 DNA reads TGTGCCACCAGTCAACTGTGGGGGCCCTCTGGAAACACCATATATTTT.

This clone was seen a single time. The chain uses TRBV29-1 and TRBJ2-2, with 7 bases identical to TRBD1. Trimming removed 4 bases from V and 0 bases from J; junction bases left unmatched: 5. This CDR3 contains 15 residues. Per germline, CDR1 SQVTM and CDR2 ANQGSEA. The CDR3 bases are TGCAGCGTTGGACCGACAGGGTCGAACACCGGGGAGCTGTTTTTT. As protein: CSVGPTGSNTGELFF.

The chain has TRBV6-2 or TRBV6-3 and TRBJ2-7; a weak D match, TRBD1 (6 bases). CDR1 and CDR2 (germline): MNHEY, SVGEGT. The CDR3 contains 16 residues. Trimming left V 2 bases short and J 1 base short, with 15 bases between. CDR3 residues: CASSYRDRIGSYEQYF. The CDR3 DNA sequence: TGTGCCAGCAGTTACCGTGACAGGATTGGTTCCTACGAGCAGTACTTC.

The chain joins TRBV4-1 to TRBJ2-7, with 16 positions matching TRBD2. Germline CDR1 MGHRA, CDR2 YSYEKL. The junction had 11 bases not matched to a gene; V was cut back by 0 bases and J by 6 bases. CDR3 size: 19 residues. CDR3 region: CASSQEGAGTSGRAREQYF. The CDR3 coding sequence is TGCGCCAGCAGCCAAGAAGGGGCCGGGACTAGCGGGAGGGCCCGCGAGCAGTACTTC.

This clone has just a few counts. This chain joins TRBV7-9 and TRBJ2-2; weak D call: TRBD2 (6 bases). Germline-derived CDR1 and CDR2 are SEHNR and FQNEAQ (reference sequence). This CDR3 spans 16 amino acids. V dropped 2 bases and J dropped 3 bases, with 13 bases sitting between them. The CDR3: CASSLRWSGDTGELFF. The CDR3 DNA sequence: TGTGCCAGCAGCTTACGATGGTCGGGGGACACCGGGGAGCTGTTTTTT.

The CDR3 reads CASSSDRQENGYTF. CDR3 DNA: TGCGCCAGCAGCTCAGACAGACAGGAGAATGGCTACACCTTC. The rearrangement joins TRBV5-1 to TRBJ1-2; TRBD1 is a possible D gene (6 bases). The germline V gene has CDR1 SGHRS and CDR2 YFSETQ. The CDR3 is 14 amino acids. Trimming took 3 bases from V and 6 from J, leaving 15 bases between them.

This chain uses TRBV10-2 with TRBJ2-7, with TRBD1 matching over 10 bases. Losses at the gene ends were 7 bases for V and 5 bases for J; bases not matched to a gene: 5. The CDR3 runs to 13 residues. Germline CDR1 WSHSY, CDR2 SAAADI. The CDR3 reads CASNRQGANEQYF. CDR3 bases: TGCGCCAGCAACAGACAGGGGGCCAACGAGCAGTACTTC.

The chain joins TRBV9 to TRBJ2-7; 12 bases match TRBD2. J lost 1 base, V lost 4 bases, and 6 bases had no gene match. The CDR3 is 16 amino acids. From germline, CDR1 is SGDLS and CDR2 YYNGEE. CDR3 bases: TGTGCCAGCAGCCCTCACGGACTAGCGGGGTCCTACGAGCAGTACTTC. Translating gives CASSPHGLAGSYEQYF.

The V and J genes are TRBV7-9 and TRBJ1-1; D ambiguous. Germline CDR1 is SEHNR and CDR2 is FQNEAQ (reference sequence). Trimming took 3 bases from V and 1 from J, leaving 12 bases between them. CDR3 length: 15 amino acids. The CDR3 protein is CASSFLPGGNTEAFF. The CDR3 nucleotides read TGTGCCAGCAGCTTTCTACCAGGTGGGAACACTGAAGCTTTCTTT.

This clone was observed once. The J gene is TRBJ2-1, the V gene TRBV5-1, with 9 bases aligning to TRBD2. The CDR3 contains 16 residues. V was pared by 4 bases and J by 7 bases, with 12 bases of the junction left unmatched. Germline lookup yields CDR1 SGHRS and CDR2 YFSETQ. The DNA for the CDR3 is TGCGCCAGCAGCCGGGGAACCGGGACTAGCATAAATGAGCAGTTCTTC. Amino acids: CASSRGTGTSINEQFF.

V usage is TRBV11-2 and J usage is TRBJ2-1; TRBD2 matches at 16 bases. The CDR3 length is 15 residues. CDR1 and CDR2 (germline): SGHAT, FQNNGV. Trimming took 5 bases from V and 7 from J; bases not matched to a gene: 2. DNA of the CDR3: TGTGCCAGCAGCCTGGGACTAGCGGGAGGGAATGAGCAGTTCTTC. Translated, it gives CASSLGLAGGNEQFF.

V is TRBV9 and J is TRBJ1-6, with D possibly TRBD1 on 6 matching bases. This CDR3 has 16 residues. CDR1 and CDR2 (germline): SGDLS, YYNGEE. V dropped 5 bases and J dropped 6 bases, with 18 bases sitting between them. The CDR3 bases are TGTGCCAGCAGTCCTAATACAGGGAACCGTAATTCACCCCTCCACTTT. Amino acid sequence: CASSPNTGNRNSPLHF.

This chain connects TRBV5-1 to TRBJ1-1; 9 nucleotides line up with TRBD1. This CDR3 contains 15 residues. Per germline, CDR1 SGHRS and CDR2 YFSETQ. Unmatched junction bases numbered 4, after V lost 3 bases and J lost 1 base. CDR3: CASSWRTGANTEAFF. The CDR3 bases are TGCGCCAGCAGCTGGCGGACAGGGGCGAACACTGAAGCTTTCTTT.

The rearrangement joins TRBV9 to TRBJ1-5; D is perhaps TRBD1 (6 bases). The CDR3 extends over 15 amino acids. V lost 5 bases and J 3 bases, leaving 15 bases between the germline ends. Germline assignment: CDR1 SGDLS and CDR2 YYNGEE. CDR3 DNA: TGTGCCAGCAGTGCATCAGGGGCTTCCAATCAGCCCCAGCATTTT. Its translation is CASSASGASNQPQHF.

The gene calls are TRBV5-1 and TRBJ2-7; TRBD2 agrees at 10 bases. Per germline, CDR1 SGHRS and CDR2 YFSETQ. The CDR3 covers 14 residues. J was trimmed by 3 bases and V by 3 bases; bases with no gene match: 3. The DNA for the CDR3 is TGCGCCAGCAGCTCATGGACTAGCGGCTACGAGCAGTACTTC. This translates into CASSSWTSGYEQYF.

The genes are TRBV20-1 and TRBJ1-1; D not resolved. Germline assignment: CDR1 DFQATT and CDR2 SNEGSKA (reference sequence). V was cut by 6 bases and J by 7 bases, with 12 bases left in between. The length of the CDR3 is 11 residues. This CDR3 is CSARPGIEAFF. The CDR3 nucleotides are TGCAGTGCCCGCCCGGGGATTGAAGCTTTCTTT.

This clone was detected a few times. V is TRBV19 and J is TRBJ2-7; 12 bases are shared with TRBD2. CDR1 LNHDA and CDR2 SQIVND come from the germline V gene (reference sequence). Trimming removed 3 bases from V and 5 bases from J; junction bases left unmatched: 5. The CDR3 sequence is 15 residues long. The CDR3 is CASSMSLAGGDEQYF. CDR3 sequence (DNA): TGTGCCAGTAGTATGAGCCTAGCGGGAGGGGACGAGCAGTACTTC.